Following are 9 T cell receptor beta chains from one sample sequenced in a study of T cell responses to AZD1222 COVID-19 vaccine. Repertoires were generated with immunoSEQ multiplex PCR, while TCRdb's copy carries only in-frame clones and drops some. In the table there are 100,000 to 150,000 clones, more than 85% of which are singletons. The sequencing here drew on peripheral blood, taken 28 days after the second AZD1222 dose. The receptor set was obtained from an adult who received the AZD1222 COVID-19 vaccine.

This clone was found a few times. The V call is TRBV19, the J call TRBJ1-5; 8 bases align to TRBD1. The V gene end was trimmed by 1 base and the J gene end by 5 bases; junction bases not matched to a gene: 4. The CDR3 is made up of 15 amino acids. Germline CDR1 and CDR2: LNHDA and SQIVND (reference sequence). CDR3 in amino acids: CASSIAGQGYQPQHF. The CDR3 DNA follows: TGTGCCAGTAGTATAGCAGGACAGGGATATCAGCCCCAGCATTTT.

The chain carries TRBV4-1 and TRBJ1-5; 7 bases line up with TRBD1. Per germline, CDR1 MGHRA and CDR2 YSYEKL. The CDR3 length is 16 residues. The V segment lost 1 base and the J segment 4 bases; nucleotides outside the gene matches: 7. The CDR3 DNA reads TGCGCCAGCAGCCAAGCCCCGACAGGGCGTAATCAGCCCCAGCATTTT. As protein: CASSQAPTGRNQPQHF.

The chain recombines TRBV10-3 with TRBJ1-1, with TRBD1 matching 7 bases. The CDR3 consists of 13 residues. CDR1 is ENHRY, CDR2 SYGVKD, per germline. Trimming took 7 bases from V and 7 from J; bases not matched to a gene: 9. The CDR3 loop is CAIKPGQAGEAFF. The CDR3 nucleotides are TGTGCCATCAAGCCCGGACAGGCGGGTGAAGCTTTCTTT.

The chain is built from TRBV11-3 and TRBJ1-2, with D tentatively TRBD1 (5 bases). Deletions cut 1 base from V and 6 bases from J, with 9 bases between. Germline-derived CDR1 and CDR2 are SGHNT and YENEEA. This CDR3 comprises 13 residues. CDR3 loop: CASSLARADGYTF. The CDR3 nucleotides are TGTGCCAGCAGCTTAGCCAGGGCGGATGGCTACACCTTC.

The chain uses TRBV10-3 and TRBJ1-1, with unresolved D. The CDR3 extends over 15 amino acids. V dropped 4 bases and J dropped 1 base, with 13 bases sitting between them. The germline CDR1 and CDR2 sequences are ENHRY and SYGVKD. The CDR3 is CAISGRGTENTEAFF. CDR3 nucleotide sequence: TGTGCCATCAGTGGCCGGGGTACGGAGAACACTGAAGCTTTCTTT.

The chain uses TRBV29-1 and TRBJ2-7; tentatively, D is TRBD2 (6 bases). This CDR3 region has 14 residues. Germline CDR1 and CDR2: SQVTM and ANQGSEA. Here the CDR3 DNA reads TGCACCTCGGGGGTGAAGATCTCCGCCTACGAGCAGTACGTC. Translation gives CTSGVKISAYEQYV.

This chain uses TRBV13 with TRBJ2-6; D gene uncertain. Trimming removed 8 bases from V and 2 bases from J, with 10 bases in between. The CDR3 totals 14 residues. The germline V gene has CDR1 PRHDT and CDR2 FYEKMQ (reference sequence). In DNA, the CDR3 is TGTGCCAGCTCGTTTCGAGCTGGGGCCAACGTCCTGACTTTC. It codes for CASSFRAGANVLTF. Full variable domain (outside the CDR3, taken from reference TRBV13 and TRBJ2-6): AAGVIQSPRHLIKEKRETATLKCYPIPRHDTVYWYQQGPGQDPQFLISFYEKMQSDKGSIPDRFSAQQFSDYHSELNMSSLELGDSALYFCASSFRAGANVLTFGAGSRLTVL.

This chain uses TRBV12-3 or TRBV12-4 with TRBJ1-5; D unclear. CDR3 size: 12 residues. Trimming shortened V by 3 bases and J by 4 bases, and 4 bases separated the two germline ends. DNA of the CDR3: TGTGCCAGCAGTTTGAGAAATCAGCCCCAGCATTTT. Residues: CASSLRNQPQHF.

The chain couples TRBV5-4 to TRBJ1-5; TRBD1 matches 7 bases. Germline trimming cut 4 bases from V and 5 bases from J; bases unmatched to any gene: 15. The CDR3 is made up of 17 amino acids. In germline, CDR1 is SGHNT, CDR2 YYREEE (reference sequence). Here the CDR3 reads CASSRERDSGAHQPQHF. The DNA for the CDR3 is TGTGCCAGCAGCCGGGAGAGGGACAGCGGAGCCCATCAGCCCCAGCATTTT.